These 10 T cell receptor beta chains originate from one sample sequenced in a study of blood T cell repertoires in COVID-19. The table came from immunoSEQ multiplex PCR; TCRdb's copy has only in-frame clones and leaves some out. The repertoire holds 85,000 to 90,000 clones, with 80% as singletons. Input material: peripheral blood. The source is a woman of 80 years or more with active or convalescent COVID-19.

The chain joins TRBV7-9 to TRBJ2-7; TRBD2 matches 8 bases. This CDR3 spans 12 amino acids. V shed 11 bases and J 3 bases; nucleotides not matched to a gene: 6. The germline V gene has CDR1 SEHNR and CDR2 FQNEAQ (reference sequence). The CDR3 reads CACERESYEQYF. CDR3 nucleotide sequence: TGTGCCTGCGAGCGGGAGAGCTACGAGCAGTACTTC.

This clone has only a few counts. The V call is TRBV1, the J call TRBJ1-2; the table's D gene call, TRBD1, was not cross checked with the DNA. TRBV1 is described as a pseudogene. This CDR3 comprises 15 residues. As DNA, the CDR3 is TGCACCAGCAGCGTTCGGGACAGGGGTCTTTATGGCTACACCTTC. Translated, it gives CTSSVRDRGLYGYTF.

V is TRBV12-5 and J is TRBJ1-5; D may be TRBD1 (5 bases). The V end was cut by 6 bases, the J end by 7 bases, with 16 bases between. CDR1 and CDR2 from the germline V gene are LGHNT and FRNRAP. CDR3 length equals 14 residues. The CDR3 here is CASGSKGVGQPQHF. The DNA for the CDR3 is TGTGCTAGTGGCTCCAAAGGGGTGGGACAGCCCCAGCATTTT.

In this sample, this clone turned up once. CDR3 in amino acids: CAWGLAGGETQYF. Written as DNA, the CDR3 is TGTGCCTGGGGACTAGCGGGGGGAGAGACCCAGTACTTC. This chain links TRBV30 with TRBJ2-5, with TRBD2 matching over 14 bases. Losses at the gene ends were 5 bases for V and 4 bases for J; bases not matched to a gene: 0. Germline V gene data show CDR1 as GTSNPN and CDR2 as SVGIG (reference sequence). The CDR3 is 13 residues long. Looking up the rest from reference TRBV30 and TRBJ2-5 gives the full variable domain: SQTIHQWPATLVQPVGSPLSLECTVEGTSNPNLYWYRQAAGRGLQLLFYSVGIGQISSEVPQNLSASRPQDRQFILSSKKLLLSDSGFYLCAWGLAGGETQYFGPGTRLLVL.

The chain carries TRBV18 and TRBJ2-3; 14 bases fit TRBD2. The CDR3 runs to 16 residues. Trimming removed 6 bases from V and 3 bases from J; junction bases left unmatched: 5. CDR1 KGHSH and CDR2 LQKENI come from the germline V gene. The CDR3 region is CASSQWTSGGTDTQYF. The CDR3 DNA follows: TGTGCCAGCTCGCAATGGACTAGCGGGGGGACAGATACGCAGTATTTT.

The gene calls are TRBV19 and TRBJ1-1; D is unresolved. The germline CDR1 and CDR2 sequences are LNHDA and SQIVND (reference sequence). Trimming shortened V by 3 bases and J by 6 bases, and 11 bases separated the two germline ends. The CDR3 extends over 13 amino acids. CDR3 in DNA: TGTGCCAGTAGTATCCTGCAAGAGGCTGAAGCTTTCTTT. This sequence encodes CASSILQEAEAFF.

The chain uses TRBV29-1 and TRBJ1-3; tentative D call: TRBD1 (5 bases). V lost 7 bases, J lost 4 bases, and 8 bases lay in between. This CDR3 comprises 11 residues. The germline gives CDR1 SQVTM, CDR2 ANQGSEA. In nucleotides, the CDR3 is TGCAGCGGTGGGGGGGGAAACACCATATATTTT. It encodes CSGGGGNTIYF.

The chain has TRBV9 and TRBJ2-5, with 13 bases fitting TRBD2. This CDR3 contains 15 residues. Looked up from germline, CDR1 is SGDLS and CDR2 is YYNGEE. The trim removed 1 base at V and 4 bases at J, leaving 1 base unmatched. CDR3 nucleotides: TGTGCCAGCAGCGTAACTAGCGGGAGGGGAGAGACCCAGTACTTC. Amino acids: CASSVTSGRGETQYF.

This chain uses TRBV7-2 with TRBJ2-1; maybe TRBD2 (6 bases). The CDR3 spans 14 residues. V lost 1 base and J lost 7, with 11 bases in between. Germline V CDR1 and CDR2: SGHTA, FQGNSA. CDR3 loop: CASSLETGVNEQFF. Here the CDR3 DNA reads TGTGCCAGCAGCTTAGAAACGGGGGTAAATGAGCAGTTCTTC. The full variable domain, in which reference TRBV7-2 and TRBJ2-1 provide the parts outside the CDR3, is GAGVSQSPSNKVTEKGKDVELRCDPISGHTALYWYRQSLGQGLEFLIYFQGNSAPDKSGLPSDRFSAERTGGSVSTLTIQRTQQEDSAVYLCASSLETGVNEQFFGPGTRLTVL.

The chain links TRBV7-2 to TRBJ2-7; TRBD2 matches at 9 bases. J was trimmed by 2 bases and V by 2 bases; bases with no gene match: 10. Germline V gene sequence: CDR1 SGHTA, CDR2 FQGNSA. There are 17 residues in the CDR3. The CDR3 DNA reads as TGTGCCAGCAGCTTAATTAGCGGGGGCCCAAACCCCTACGAGCAGTACTTC. Its translation: CASSLISGGPNPYEQYF.